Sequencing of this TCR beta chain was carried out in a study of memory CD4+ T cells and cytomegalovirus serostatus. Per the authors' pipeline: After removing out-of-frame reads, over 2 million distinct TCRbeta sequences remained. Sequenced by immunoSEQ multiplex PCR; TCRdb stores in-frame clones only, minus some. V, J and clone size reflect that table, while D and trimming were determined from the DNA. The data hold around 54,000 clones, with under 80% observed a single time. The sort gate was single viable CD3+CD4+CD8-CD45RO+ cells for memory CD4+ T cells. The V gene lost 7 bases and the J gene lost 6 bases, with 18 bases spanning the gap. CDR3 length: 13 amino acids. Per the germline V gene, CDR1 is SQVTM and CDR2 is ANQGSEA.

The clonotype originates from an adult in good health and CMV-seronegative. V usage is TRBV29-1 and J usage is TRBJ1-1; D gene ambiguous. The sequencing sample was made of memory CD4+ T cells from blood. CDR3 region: CSGTREGRPEAFF. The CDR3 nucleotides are TGCAGCGGGACCCGGGAGGGTCGCCCTGAAGCTTTCTTT.